The next 20 T cell receptor beta chains were all read from a single sample in a study of T cell responses to AZD1222 COVID-19 vaccine. Libraries were prepared by immunoSEQ multiplex PCR; TCRdb keeps only in-frame clonotypes and omits some of them. This table has 90,000 to 130,000 clones, about 88% appearing once. This sample comprised peripheral blood, obtained on day 0 of AZD1222 vaccination. The receptors come from an adult in good health.

This clone has only one observation. The V call is TRBV6-1, the J call TRBJ1-5; the match to TRBD1 covers 8 bases. CDR1 is MNHNS, CDR2 SASEGT, per germline. V shed 2 bases and J 2 bases; nucleotides not matched to a gene: 5. The CDR3 is 16 amino acids. CDR3 sequence (DNA): TGTGCCAGCAGTGAATCTCCGGGACAGGGCAATCAGCCCCAGCATTTT. It is translated as CASSESPGQGNQPQHF.

As for this clone: This same CDR3 is encoded by further DNA sequences in the sample. This rearrangement joins TRBV5-1 to TRBJ2-1; 7 nucleotides agree with TRBD1. The germline V gene has CDR1 SGHRS and CDR2 YFSETQ. The CDR3 runs to 14 residues. Trimming cost V 0 bases and J 8 bases; bases outside gene matches: 5. In DNA form, the CDR3 reads TGCGCCAGCAGCTTGGGGACAGGCTGGGATGAGCAGTTCTTC. Encoded protein: CASSLGTGWDEQFF.

The V and J genes are TRBV4-1 and TRBJ2-1; TRBD1 or TRBD2 may be the D gene (6 bases each). This CDR3 is 15 amino acids long. V lost 1 base and J lost 9, with 16 bases in between. Germline V gene lookup returns CDR1 MGHRA and CDR2 YSYEKL. The CDR3 loop reads CASSQGLGGRREQFF. CDR3 sequence (DNA): TGCGCCAGCAGCCAAGGGCTGGGGGGCCGACGTGAGCAGTTCTTC.

In this sample, this clone turned up once. This chain connects TRBV24-1 to TRBJ2-2; 9 nucleotides agree with TRBD1. Germline CDR1 reads KGHDR; CDR2 reads SFDVKD. J gave up 5 bases and V 6 bases, and 6 bases lay outside the gene matches. The CDR3 consists of 15 residues. The CDR3 reads CATSTRQGGTGELFF. The CDR3 DNA reads TGTGCCACCAGTACAAGACAGGGGGGAACCGGGGAGCTGTTTTTT.

The V call is TRBV24-1, the J call TRBJ1-1, with D possibly TRBD1 on 6 matching bases. V was pared by 5 bases and J by 10 bases, with 16 bases between. Per germline, CDR1 KGHDR and CDR2 SFDVKD. The length of the CDR3 is 13 residues. In nucleotides, the CDR3 is TGTGCCACCAGTGCCCGACCGGGACAAGGAGCTTTCTTT. Its translation: CATSARPGQGAFF.

V is TRBV6-5 and J is TRBJ1-5, with 8 bases fitting TRBD1. The germline V gene encodes CDR1 MNHEY and CDR2 SVGAGI. CDR3 length: 15 residues. Losses at the gene ends were 9 bases for V and 0 bases for J; bases not matched to a gene: 7. CDR3 amino acids: CASGQGLYSNQPQHF. The DNA for the CDR3 is TGTGCCAGTGGACAGGGACTATATAGCAATCAGCCCCAGCATTTT.

This sequence joins TRBV6-1 and TRBJ2-1; 8 bases agree with TRBD1. Losses at the gene ends were 2 bases for V and 0 bases for J; bases not matched to a gene: 0. The CDR3 runs to 15 residues. The germline V gene encodes CDR1 MNHNS and CDR2 SASEGT. In nucleotides, the CDR3 is TGTGCCAGCAGTGAAACAGGGGGCTCCTACAATGAGCAGTTCTTC. Translation: CASSETGGSYNEQFF.

The J gene is TRBJ2-7, the V gene TRBV18; 9 positions agree with TRBD1. CDR1 KGHSH and CDR2 LQKENI come from the germline V gene. This CDR3 spans 15 amino acids. Losses at the gene ends were 3 bases for V and 2 bases for J; bases not matched to a gene: 5. The CDR3 sequence is CASSPQRTGAYEQYF. The DNA of the CDR3 is TGTGCCAGCTCACCTCAAAGGACAGGGGCCTACGAGCAGTACTTC.

J is TRBJ1-2 and V is TRBV7-6; 10 bases match TRBD1. The CDR3 has 16 residues. With 4 bases clipped from V and 7 bases from J, the junction kept 12 bases outside the gene matches. Germline V CDR1 and CDR2: SGHVS, FNYEAQ. The CDR3 sequence is CASSWDRGPSMSGYTF. The CDR3 coding sequence is TGTGCCAGCAGCTGGGACAGGGGCCCAAGTATGAGTGGCTACACCTTC.

This clone was counted a single time. This sequence joins TRBV30 and TRBJ2-7; D possibly matches TRBD1 or TRBD2 (5 bases each). The germline CDR1 and CDR2 sequences are GTSNPN and SVGIG (reference sequence). Trimming took 1 base from V and 2 from J, leaving 6 bases between them. The CDR3 spans 12 residues. CDR3 DNA: TGTGCCTGGAGTGGGGGGACCTACGAGCAGTACTTC. It translates to CAWSGGTYEQYF.

This chain links TRBV7-9 with TRBJ2-1, with TRBD2 matching over 8 bases. CDR1 and CDR2 (germline): SEHNR, FQNEAQ (reference sequence). The J segment lost 5 bases and the V segment lost 2 bases, leaving 8 bases of the junction unmatched. The length of the CDR3 is 16 residues. The CDR3 DNA reads as TGTGCCAGCAGCTTACCAGCCGGGGGGGCCGACAATGAGCAGTTCTTC. This gives the protein CASSLPAGGADNEQFF.

This clone came up once. The chain employs TRBV19 and TRBJ2-2, with a weak D call TRBD2 (5 bases). Germline V gene data show CDR1 as LNHDA and CDR2 as SQIVND (reference sequence). The CDR3 consists of 19 residues. V dropped 4 bases and J dropped 0 bases, with 21 bases sitting between them. The CDR3, as DNA: TGTGCCAGTAGTACGAGCCGGTACAGCGGTAATGCGAACACCGGGGAGCTGTTTTTT. Protein product: CASSTSRYSGNANTGELFF.

V and J are TRBV7-9 and TRBJ1-5; D gene unclear. The germline V gene encodes CDR1 SEHNR and CDR2 FQNEAQ (reference sequence). This CDR3 comprises 14 residues. V shed 5 bases and J shed 6 bases, with 14 bases lying between them. CDR3 DNA: TGTGCCAGCAGCAGTAGCGGGGTTCCTCAGCCCCAGCATTTT. Translating gives CASSSSGVPQPQHF.

This clone was seen a handful of times. V usage is TRBV9 and J usage is TRBJ1-2, with D possibly being TRBD1 (5 bases). The CDR3 totals 13 residues. V was trimmed by 0 bases and J by 11 bases, leaving 14 bases between them. CDR1 is SGDLS, CDR2 YYNGEE, per germline. As DNA, the CDR3 is TGTGCCAGCAGCGTAGTAGGGGCAGAAGGTTACACCTTC. It codes for CASSVVGAEGYTF.

The rearrangement links TRBV5-6 to TRBJ2-5, with D possibly being TRBD1 or TRBD2 (5 bases each). The CDR3 runs 16 residues. The ends were cut back, 0 bases at V and 3 bases at J, with 15 bases in the middle. The V gene's germline CDR1 is SGHDT and CDR2 YYEEEE. CDR3 DNA sequence: TGTGCCAGCAGCTTGGCCGGGACGGCAGCCGAAGAGACCCAGTACTTC. This encodes CASSLAGTAAEETQYF.

The chain employs TRBV30 and TRBJ2-1; 10 nucleotides match TRBD2. The CDR3 extends over 16 amino acids. The V gene end was trimmed by 3 bases and the J gene end by 9 bases; junction bases not matched to a gene: 14. Germline values: CDR1 GTSNPN, CDR2 SVGIG (reference sequence). CDR3 in DNA: TGTGCCTGGAGCCGGCTAGCGGGGGTGGGAGGCGGTGAGCAGTTCTTC. Encoded protein: CAWSRLAGVGGGEQFF.

The chain couples TRBV6-5 to TRBJ2-5, with D hard to call. V lost 3 bases, J lost 4 bases, and 9 bases lay in between. The CDR3 loop spans 13 amino acids. Per germline, CDR1 MNHEY and CDR2 SVGAGI. The CDR3 protein is CASSYAVRETQYF. Here the CDR3 DNA reads TGTGCCAGCAGTTATGCGGTCCGAGAGACCCAGTACTTC.

The rearrangement uses TRBV10-3 and TRBJ2-1, with TRBD2 identical over 7 bases. Looked up from germline, CDR1 is ENHRY and CDR2 is SYGVKD. This CDR3 is built from 14 residues. With 6 bases clipped from V and 6 bases from J, the junction kept 8 bases outside the gene matches. The CDR3, as DNA: TGTGCCATCAGGGGACTAATCTTTAGCAATGAGCAGTTCTTC. It codes for CAIRGLIFSNEQFF.

J is TRBJ2-1 and V is TRBV24-1; the D gene is possibly TRBD2 (5 bases). Germline CDR1 is KGHDR and CDR2 is SFDVKD. The ends were cut back, 4 bases at V and 0 bases at J, with 12 bases in the middle. CDR3 length: 16 amino acids. CDR3 region: CATSDNGGSSYNEQFF. The DNA for the CDR3 is TGTGCCACCAGTGACAACGGAGGAAGCTCCTACAATGAGCAGTTCTTC.

The chain employs TRBV19 and TRBJ1-2, with D maybe TRBD1 (5 bases). CDR1 LNHDA and CDR2 SQIVND come from the germline V gene (reference sequence). V dropped 6 bases and J dropped 8 bases, with 19 bases sitting between them. This CDR3 is built from 14 residues. CDR3 region: CASSRGTAETGYTF. The CDR3 DNA sequence: TGTGCCAGTAGCCGGGGGACGGCGGAAACCGGCTACACCTTC. The full variable domain, its missing parts supplied by reference TRBV19 and TRBJ1-2, is DGGITQSPKYLFRKEGQNVTLSCEQNLNHDAMYWYRQDPGQGLRLIYYSQIVNDFQKGDIAEGYSVSREKKESFPLTVTSAQKNPTAFYLCASSRGTAETGYTFGSGTRLTVV.